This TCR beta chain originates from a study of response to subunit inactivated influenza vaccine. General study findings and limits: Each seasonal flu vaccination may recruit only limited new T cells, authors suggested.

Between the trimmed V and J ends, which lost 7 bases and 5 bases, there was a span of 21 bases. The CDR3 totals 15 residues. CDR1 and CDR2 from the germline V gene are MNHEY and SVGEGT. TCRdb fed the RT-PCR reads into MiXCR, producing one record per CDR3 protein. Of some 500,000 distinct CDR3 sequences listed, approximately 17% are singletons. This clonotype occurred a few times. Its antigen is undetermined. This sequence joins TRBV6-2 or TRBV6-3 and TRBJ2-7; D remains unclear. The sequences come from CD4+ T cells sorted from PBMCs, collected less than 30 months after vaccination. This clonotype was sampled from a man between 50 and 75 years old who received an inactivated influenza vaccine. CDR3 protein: CASNVGSPPLDEQYF. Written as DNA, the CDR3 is TGTGCCAGCAACGTCGGGTCGCCCCCCTTAGACGAGCAGTACTTC.